At least ten counts were recorded for the clone carrying this T cell receptor (beta chain). The CDR3 runs 14 residues. Germline CDR1 is SGHRS and CDR2 is YFSETQ. V was shortened by 5 bases and J by 3 bases, with 11 bases between the two germline ends. This sample was included in a study of T cell repertoires in cytomegalovirus infection. TCRdb re-called the reads through MiXCR, storing one row per CDR3 protein. The table lists over 450,000 distinct CDR3 sequences, about 11% of them singletons. Sequenced input: PBMCs. The clonotype originates from a human donor in good health (CMV status not recorded). Some clones in this sample may be carry-over from other donors' samples. The chain has TRBV5-1 and TRBJ2-2; no definite D call. The CDR3 DNA reads as TGCGCCAGCAGAAACGCGCTCGACACCGGGGAGCTGTTTTTT. Amino acid sequence: CASRNALDTGELFF.